This paragraph reports one T cell receptor (beta chain). CDR3 length equals 15 residues. Trimming removed 6 bases from V and 0 bases from J, with 10 bases in between. From germline, CDR1 is SGHRS and CDR2 YFSETQ. This entry belongs to a study of blood T cell repertoires in COVID-19. Original processing notes: Amplification of reference gene primers provided the estimated nucleated cell counts. Only in-frame clones appear in the TCRdb table, and some are missing; sequencing was by immunoSEQ multiplex PCR. Clonal size and the V and J genes are those of that table, whereas D and trimming came from the DNA. Among over 250,000 clones listed, nearly 90% were seen once.

The material sequenced was peripheral blood. The source is a woman aged 25 to 39 with acute or convalescent COVID-19. The chain joins TRBV5-1 to TRBJ2-6; no definite D call. The CDR3 nucleotides are TGCGCCAGCACCCAGGAAAGCTCTGGGGCCAACGTCCTGACTTTC. It specifies CASTQESSGANVLTF.